The source of this T cell receptor beta chain is a study of cytomegalovirus exposure and HLA in healthy donors. Study details: Later, an analysis reported that the approximately 120 validation repertoires had used the same platform as the roughly 660 first-cohort repertoires.

A remark on this clone: Its antigen is currently unknown.

The data were produced by immunoSEQ multiplex PCR, yet TCRdb's version contains in-frame clones alone and is incomplete. The table lists some 140,000 clones, approximately 85% of them singletons. The V segment lost 5 bases and the J segment 2 bases; nucleotides outside the gene matches: 4. Germline CDR1 is SGHTA and CDR2 is FQGNSA. The CDR3 has 15 residues. Findings and limits, study-wide: Many donors carried some public TCRs, although rarity characterized most TCR sequences.

The approximately 120-subject validation cohort, separate from the 666-subject first cohort, included the donors. The rearrangement uses TRBV7-2 and TRBJ1-2, with 11 bases fitting TRBD1. The sample comprised PBMCs. This TCR was sampled from a woman aged 25 to 39 in good health and CMV-seronegative. The CDR3 region has the DNA TGTGCCAGCAGCACGCGGGACAGGGGGAACTATGGCTACACCTTC. It codes for CASSTRDRGNYGYTF.